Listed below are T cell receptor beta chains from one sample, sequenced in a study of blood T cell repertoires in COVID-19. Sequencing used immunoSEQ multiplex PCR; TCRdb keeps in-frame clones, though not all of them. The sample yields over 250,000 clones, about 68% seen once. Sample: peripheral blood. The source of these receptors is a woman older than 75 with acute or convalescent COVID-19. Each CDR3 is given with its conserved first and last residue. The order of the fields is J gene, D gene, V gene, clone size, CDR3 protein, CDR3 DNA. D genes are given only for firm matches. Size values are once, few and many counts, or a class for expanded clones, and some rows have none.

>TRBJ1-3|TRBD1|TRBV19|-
CASSDRGRDAGNTIYF
TGTGCCAGTAGTGACAGGGGTCGGGACGCTGGAAACACCATATATTTT
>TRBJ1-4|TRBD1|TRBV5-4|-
CASSLAAGQGKEKLFF
TGTGCCAGCAGCTTGGCCGCGGGACAGGGGAAGGAAAAACTGTTTTTT
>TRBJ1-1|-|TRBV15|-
CATSRGGKNTEAFF
TGTGCCACCAGCAGGGGGGGAAAGAACACTGAAGCTTTCTTT
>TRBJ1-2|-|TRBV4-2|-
CASNVGALDYGYTF
TGTGCCAGCAATGTGGGGGCTTTAGACTATGGCTACACCTTC
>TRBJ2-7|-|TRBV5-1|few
CASSLGEALEQYF
TGCGCCAGCAGCTTGGGTGAGGCCCTAGAGCAGTACTTC
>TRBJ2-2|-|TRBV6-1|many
CASSGSVIGERRELFF
TGTGCCAGCAGTGGGAGTGTAATCGGGGAGCGAAGGGAGCTGTTTTTT
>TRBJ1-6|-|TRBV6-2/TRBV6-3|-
CASSSAAGVHNSPLHF
TGTGCCAGCAGTTCGGCCGCAGGGGTCCATAATTCACCCCTCCACTTT
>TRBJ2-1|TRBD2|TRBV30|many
CAWSVGLAGRTLQFF
TGTGCCTGGAGTGTGGGACTAGCGGGACGCACTTTGCAGTTCTTC
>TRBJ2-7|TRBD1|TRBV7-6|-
CASSLVLGTGFSEQYF
TGTGCCAGCAGCTTAGTTCTCGGGACAGGGTTTAGCGAGCAGTACTTC
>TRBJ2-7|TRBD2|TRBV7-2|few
CASSQNLAGEQYF
TGTGCCAGCAGCCAGAACTTAGCGGGTGAGCAGTACTTC
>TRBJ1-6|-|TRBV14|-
CASSQGTAQGSPLHF
TGTGCCAGCAGCCAAGGGACAGCACAGGGATCACCCCTCCACTTT
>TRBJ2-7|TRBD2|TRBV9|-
CASSARDYPSYEQYF
TGTGCCAGCAGCGCCCGGGACTACCCCTCCTACGAGCAGTACTTC
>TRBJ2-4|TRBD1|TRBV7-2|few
CASSLEGAGNIQYF
TGTGCCAGCAGCTTAGAGGGGGCGGGAAACATTCAGTACTTC
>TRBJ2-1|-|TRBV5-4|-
CASSRDRPEQFF
TGTGCCAGCAGCAGAGACAGGCCAGAGCAGTTCTTC
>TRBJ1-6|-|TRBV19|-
CASGGGYNSPLHF
TGTGCCAGCGGGGGTGGGTATAATTCACCCCTCCACTTT
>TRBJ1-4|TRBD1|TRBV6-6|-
CASSPYPPGQGFGLFF
TGTGCCAGCAGTCCTTATCCACCGGGACAGGGTTTTGGACTGTTTTTT
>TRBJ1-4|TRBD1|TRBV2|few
CASRGDRVTNEKLFF
TGTGCCAGCAGAGGAGACAGGGTTACTAATGAAAAACTGTTTTTT
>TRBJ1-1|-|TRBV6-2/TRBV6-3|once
CASSSRQSYMNTEAFF
TGTGCCAGCAGTTCCCGACAGTCCTACATGAACACTGAAGCTTTCTTT
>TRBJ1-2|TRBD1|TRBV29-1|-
CSADRESSYGYTF
TGCAGCGCAGACAGGGAGTCAAGCTATGGCTACACCTTC
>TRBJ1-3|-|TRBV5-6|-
CASSLRRGRNTIYF
TGTGCCAGCAGCTTGCGGAGGGGCAGAAACACCATATATTTT
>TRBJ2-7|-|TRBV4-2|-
CASSHNYEQYF
TGTGCCAGCAGCCACAACTACGAGCAGTACTTC
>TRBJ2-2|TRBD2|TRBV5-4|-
CASSSEGLGGGELFF
TGTGCCAGCAGTTCGGAGGGACTAGGAGGCGGGGAGCTGTTTTTT
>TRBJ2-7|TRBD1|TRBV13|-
CASSESGQFPSRHF
TGTGCCAGCAGCGAATCGGGACAGTTTCCTTCCCGGCACTTC
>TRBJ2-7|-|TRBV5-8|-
CASSLNGQGSTYEQYF
TGTGCCAGCAGCTTGAATGGGCAGGGGAGTACCTACGAGCAGTACTTC
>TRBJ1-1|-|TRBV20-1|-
CSAPMNTEAFF
TGCAGTGCCCCCATGAACACTGAAGCTTTCTTT
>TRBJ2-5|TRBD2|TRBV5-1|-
CASSTGRPGLADRGETQYF
TGCGCCAGCAGCACCGGACGGCCGGGACTAGCGGACCGTGGGGAGACCCAGTACTTC
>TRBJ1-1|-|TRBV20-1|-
CSASPGVGTEAFF
TGCAGTGCTAGTCCAGGGGTGGGCACTGAAGCTTTCTTT
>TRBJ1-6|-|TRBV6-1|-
CASSEGRGGDLDSPLHF
TGTGCCAGCAGTGAAGGACGCGGGGGGGACTTGGATTCACCCCTCCACTTT
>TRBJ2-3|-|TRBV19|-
CASSMRLSTSTDTQYF
TGTGCCAGTAGTATGAGGTTATCGACTAGCACAGATACGCAGTATTTT
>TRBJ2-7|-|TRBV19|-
CATAALAAGTYEQYF
TGTGCCACCGCGGCGTTGGCGGCTGGAACCTACGAGCAGTACTTC
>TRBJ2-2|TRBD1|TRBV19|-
CATRDRGRTGELFF
TGTGCCACAAGGGACAGGGGGCGTACCGGGGAGCTGTTTTTT
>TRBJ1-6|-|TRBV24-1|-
CATSDFWRGLDSYNSPLHF
TGTGCCACCAGTGATTTTTGGCGGGGTTTAGACTCCTATAATTCACCCCTCCACTTT
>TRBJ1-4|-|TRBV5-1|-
CASSFGGTNEKLFF
TGCGCCAGCAGCTTTGGAGGGACTAATGAAAAACTGTTTTTT
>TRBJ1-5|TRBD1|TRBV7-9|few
CASSSRDSLLQPQHF
TGTGCCAGCAGCTCCCGGGACAGTCTTCTTCAGCCCCAGCATTTT
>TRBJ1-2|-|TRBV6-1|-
CASSEGPGYGYTF
TGTGCCAGCAGTGAAGGGCCGGGCTATGGCTACACCTTC
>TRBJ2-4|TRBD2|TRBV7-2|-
CASSLPTSGGNIQYF
TGTGCCAGCAGCTTACCAACTAGCGGGGGCAACATTCAGTACTTC
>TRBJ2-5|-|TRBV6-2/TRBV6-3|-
CASSSYTGWETQYF
TGTGCCAGCAGTTCATACACAGGGTGGGAGACCCAGTACTTC
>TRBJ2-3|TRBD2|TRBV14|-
CASSPAPGGSWDTQYF
TGTGCCAGCAGCCCAGCGCCTGGCGGGAGCTGGGATACGCAGTATTTT
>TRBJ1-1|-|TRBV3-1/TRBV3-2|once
CASSQQGKTTEAFF
TGTGCCAGCAGCCAACAGGGGAAGACCACTGAAGCTTTCTTT
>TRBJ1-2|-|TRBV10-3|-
CAISDTVKTGYEITF
TGTGCCATCAGTGACACCGTTAAAACAGGGTACGAGATCACCTTC
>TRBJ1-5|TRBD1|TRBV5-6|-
CASSLGPAQGVGNQPQHF
TGTGCCAGCAGCTTGGGACCCGCACAGGGGGTAGGCAATCAGCCCCAGCATTTT
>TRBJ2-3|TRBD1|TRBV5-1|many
CASSPGQASTDTQYF
TGCGCCAGCAGCCCCGGACAGGCTTCCACCGATACGCAGTATTTT
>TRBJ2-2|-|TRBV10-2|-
CASSGPANTGELFF
TGCGCCAGCAGTGGTCCAGCGAACACCGGGGAGCTGTTTTTT